These 21 T cell receptor beta chains share one sample of origin, sequenced in a study of T-cell memory formation after mild COVID-19. TCRdb passed the 5' RACE reads through MiXCR, listing each CDR3 protein once. The sample contains 250,000 to 300,000 distinct CDR3 sequences, 18% of which appear only once. The sample comprised PBMCs or a T cell subset sorted from them (not recorded which). The receptors stem from a man younger than 30 who had mild COVID-19 (a few samples of this study predate the infection). Cell type and time point are not known.

This clonotype was counted many times. The chain uses TRBV7-2 and TRBJ2-2, with D unresolved. Germline V gene lookup returns CDR1 SGHTA and CDR2 FQGNSA. Trimming cost V 4 bases and J 3 bases, with 18 bases left between them. The CDR3 sequence is 17 residues long. As DNA, the CDR3 is TGTGCCAGCAGCTCCCGTGAAGGGCGGACGTACACCGGGGAGCTGTTTTTT. Its translation is CASSSREGRTYTGELFF.

The chain links TRBV5-1 to TRBJ2-3; 12 nucleotides agree with TRBD2. The ends lost 2 bases at V and 3 bases at J; junction bases unmatched: 7. Germline V gene data show CDR1 as SGHRS and CDR2 as YFSETQ. The CDR3 contains 17 residues. CDR3 amino acids: CASSFGLAGILTDTQYF. CDR3 nucleotide sequence: TGCGCCAGCAGCTTTGGACTAGCGGGGATACTAACAGATACGCAGTATTTT.

In its sample, this clonotype was seen a few times. V and J are TRBV7-3 and TRBJ2-2; a possible D gene is TRBD2 (5 bases). From germline, CDR1 is SGHTA and CDR2 FQGTGA. The ends were cut back, 5 bases at V and 6 bases at J, with 10 bases in the middle. The CDR3 runs 13 residues. The DNA of the CDR3 is TGTGCCAGCAGCCTCTTGGAGGCCGGGGAGCTGTTTTTT. Translating it yields CASSLLEAGELFF.

The gene calls are TRBV24-1 and TRBJ2-3; no definite D call. Germline V CDR1 and CDR2: KGHDR, SFDVKD. The CDR3 totals 13 residues. The V and J ends lost 0 bases and 2 bases respectively, with 2 bases between them. The CDR3 DNA sequence: TGTGCCACCAGTGATTTGATCACAGATACGCAGTATTTT. Translating gives CATSDLITDTQYF.

The chain joins TRBV5-5 to TRBJ2-4; unclear D gene. V lost 1 base and J 5 bases, leaving 4 bases between the germline ends. The CDR3 is 12 residues long. Germline V gives CDR1 SGHKS, CDR2 YYEKEE (reference sequence). The CDR3 protein is CASSLPQNIQYF. CDR3 nucleotide sequence: TGTGCCAGCAGCTTGCCGCAAAACATTCAGTACTTC.

This clonotype was observed at least ten times. The gene calls are TRBV5-1 and TRBJ2-4, with 9 bases aligning to TRBD1. The V and J ends lost 4 bases and 7 bases, in that order; junction bases with no gene match: 15. Germline V gene data show CDR1 as SGHRS and CDR2 as YFSETQ. This CDR3 is 17 amino acids long. CDR3 nucleotide sequence: TGCGCCAGCAGCCTGGGACAGGGTTCGGGGGCAATGAACATTCAGTACTTC. It codes for CASSLGQGSGAMNIQYF.

CDR3 loop: CATSDFGEADTQYF. The CDR3, as DNA: TGTGCCACCAGTGATTTTGGGGAAGCGGATACGCAGTATTTT. The chain has TRBV24-1 and TRBJ2-3, with D uncertain. With 1 base removed from V and 6 bases from J, the gap between germline ends came to 10 bases. Per the germline V gene, CDR1 is KGHDR and CDR2 is SFDVKD. This CDR3 region has 14 residues.

In this sample, this clonotype turned up many times. The rearrangement uses TRBV12-3 or TRBV12-4 and TRBJ2-6; TRBD2 might be the D (5 bases). CDR3 length: 15 residues. Trimming took off 5 bases at V and 3 bases at J, with 11 bases between the two ends. The CDR3 bases are TGTGCCAGCAGTCCCGGGGTCTATGGGGCCAACGTCCTGACTTTC. Translating it yields CASSPGVYGANVLTF.

This clonotype was seen more than once but under ten times. The rearrangement joins TRBV3-2 to TRBJ2-1. TRBV3-2 corresponds to a pseudogene. The CDR3 has 15 residues. The CDR3 region is CASSQDPVAYNEQFF. The CDR3 region has the DNA TGTGCCAGCAGCCAAGATCCGGTGGCGTACAATGAGCAGTTCTTC.

This chain links TRBV6-2 or TRBV6-3 with TRBJ1-5; D is undetermined. V was shortened by 6 bases and J by 5 bases, with 11 bases between the two germline ends. Germline assignment: CDR1 MNHEY and CDR2 SVGEGT. CDR3 length equals 13 residues. CDR3 DNA: TGTGCCAGCAGATGGGGTCTGTATCAGCCCCAGCATTTT. The encoded protein is CASRWGLYQPQHF.

This clonotype was counted only a few times. V gene TRBV20-1 combines with J gene TRBJ2-5; a possible D gene is TRBD2 (7 bases). The CDR3 extends over 14 amino acids. Per the germline V gene, CDR1 is DFQATT and CDR2 is SNEGSKA (reference sequence). Trimming pared 1 base from V and 2 bases from J, leaving 11 bases between. This chain's CDR3 is CSARGGGAQETQYF. In DNA, the CDR3 is TGCAGTGCTAGAGGTGGGGGGGCACAAGAGACCCAGTACTTC.

This clonotype was detected ten times or more. The V gene is TRBV23-1, the J gene TRBJ2-5, with D perhaps matching TRBD1 (6 bases). TRBV23-1 is marked as an open reading frame, function uncertain. The germline V and J ends were trimmed by 0 bases and 5 bases, with 25 bases remaining between them. CDR3 length: 19 amino acids. DNA for the CDR3: TGCGCCAGCAGTCAATCGGGTCTTCGTATGGACAGAGGTCGGGAGACCCAGTACTTC. It yields the protein CASSQSGLRMDRGRETQYF.

This clonotype rates as medium-sized. The chain carries TRBV11-2 and TRBJ1-5; 11 bases match TRBD1. Trimming took 5 bases from V and 7 from J; bases not matched to a gene: 4. This CDR3 spans 14 amino acids. Germline V lookup: CDR1 SGHAT, CDR2 FQNNGV. The CDR3 here is CASSVGTGGQPQHF. The CDR3 DNA follows: TGTGCCAGCAGCGTAGGGACAGGGGGACAGCCCCAGCATTTT.

The rearrangement uses TRBV5-1 and TRBJ2-2; D remains unclear. Trimming removed 3 bases at V and 1 base at J, with 10 bases between. The CDR3 spans 15 residues. Germline V CDR1 and CDR2: SGHRS, YFSETQ. In nucleotides, the CDR3 is TGCGCCAGCAGCTGGAAAGGATTGAACACCGGGGAGCTGTTTTTT. Its protein is CASSWKGLNTGELFF. Supplemented by reference TRBV5-1 and TRBJ2-2, the full variable domain reads KAGVTQTPRYLIKTRGQQVTLSCSPISGHRSVSWYQQTPGQGLQFLFEYFSETQRNKGNFPGRFSGRQFSNSRSEMNVSTLELGDSALYLCASSWKGLNTGELFFGEGSRLTVL.

This chain links TRBV7-9 with TRBJ2-1; D remains unclear. The V and J ends lost 5 bases and 8 bases respectively, with 13 bases between them. Germline assignment: CDR1 SEHNR and CDR2 FQNEAQ (reference sequence). CDR3 size: 13 residues. The DNA for the CDR3 is TGTGCCAGCAGCCCGTCCAGCAACTATGAGCAGTTCTTC. It is translated as CASSPSSNYEQFF.

This clonotype was detected many times. The rearrangement joins TRBV19 to TRBJ2-5; 10 bases are shared with TRBD2. V dropped 5 bases and J dropped 5; count of bases not matched to a gene: 8. The CDR3 loop spans 15 amino acids. Germline V gene data show CDR1 as LNHDA and CDR2 as SQIVND (reference sequence). CDR3 sequence reads: CASSRTSGDYETQYF. CDR3 coding DNA: TGTGCCAGTAGTCGTACTAGCGGGGACTACGAGACCCAGTACTTC.

The genes are TRBV7-2 and TRBJ1-2; D gene unclear. This CDR3 has 15 residues. Per germline, CDR1 SGHTA and CDR2 FQGNSA. The V and J ends lost 6 bases and 1 base respectively, with 15 bases between them. This chain's CDR3 is CASSRVTSLNYGYTF. The CDR3, as DNA: TGTGCCAGCAGTCGGGTGACGTCACTTAACTATGGCTACACCTTC.

This clonotype was detected a few times. The chain carries TRBV7-9 and TRBJ1-4; the D is unclear. CDR1 and CDR2 from the germline V gene are SEHNR and FQNEAQ (reference sequence). This CDR3 comprises 17 residues. Trimming pared 0 bases from V and 3 bases from J, leaving 14 bases between. The CDR3 sequence: CASSLATTLDPNEKLFF. The DNA for the CDR3 is TGTGCCAGCAGCTTAGCGACAACGTTGGACCCTAATGAAAAACTGTTTTTT.

This sequence joins TRBV6-6 and TRBJ1-1; TRBD1 matches 7 bases. Germline trimming cut 5 bases from V and 0 bases from J; bases unmatched to any gene: 9. The germline V gene encodes CDR1 MNHNY and CDR2 SVGAGI (reference sequence). The CDR3 sequence is 16 residues long. CDR3 amino acids: CASSAHLQGLNTEAFF. In DNA, the CDR3 is TGTGCCAGCAGTGCCCATTTACAGGGGTTGAACACTGAAGCTTTCTTT.

The chain joins TRBV20-1 to TRBJ1-5; D possibly corresponds to TRBD1 (6 bases). The CDR3 extends over 16 amino acids. V shed 0 bases and J shed 6 bases, with 18 bases lying between them. Germline V lookup: CDR1 DFQATT, CDR2 SNEGSKA (reference sequence). The CDR3 protein is CSARDAVTGSGQPQHF. CDR3 sequence (DNA): TGCAGTGCTAGAGACGCCGTTACAGGGTCGGGTCAGCCCCAGCATTTT.

The chain couples TRBV7-2 to TRBJ2-1, with TRBD2 identical over 7 bases. The germline V gene has CDR1 SGHTA and CDR2 FQGNSA. The CDR3 is 14 residues long. V was pared by 2 bases and J by 9 bases, with 7 bases of the junction left unmatched. CDR3 coding DNA: TGTGCCAGCAGCTTAACTAGCGTGGTCCCTGAGCAGTTCTTC. It translates to CASSLTSVVPEQFF.